This T cell receptor (beta chain) was sequenced in a study of OX40 agonist ivuxolimab in advanced cancers. Across the whole study: The dose-escalation cohort was over 65% male, with a mean age of 60 years, ranging about 20 to 85.

Details on this clone: Its antigen is as yet unknown.

The J segment lost 3 bases and the V segment lost 7 bases, leaving 6 bases of the junction unmatched. CDR1 is SNHLY, CDR2 FYNNEI, per germline. The CDR3 runs 14 residues. Method: immunoSEQ multiplex PCR; TCRdb's copy keeps in-frame clones and lacks some. In the table there are about 71,000 clones, about 93% of which are singletons. Samples were taken at baseline and on day 1 of cycles 4 and 7. Study-level results: At 0.1 to 3.0 mg/kg, clonal expansion of CD4+ and CD8+ blood T cells had occurred by week 6.

The V call is TRBV2, the J call TRBJ2-7; the match to TRBD1 covers 10 bases. Source: CD4+ or CD8+ T cells sorted from blood, taken in a trial of the OX40 agonist ivuxolimab. The receptor comes from an adult with an advanced solid tumor such as melanoma, head and neck, liver or kidney cancer. The CDR3, as DNA: TGTGCCAGCACAAGAGGGACAGGGGTCTACGAGCAGTACTTC. This gives the protein CASTRGTGVYEQYF. Full variable domain (rest looked up from reference TRBV2 and TRBJ2-7): EPEVTQTPSHQVTQMGQEVILRCVPISNHLYFYWYRQILGQKVEFLVSFYNNEISEKSEIFDDQFSVERPDGSNFTLKIRSTKLEDSAMYFCASTRGTGVYEQYFGPGTRLTVT.